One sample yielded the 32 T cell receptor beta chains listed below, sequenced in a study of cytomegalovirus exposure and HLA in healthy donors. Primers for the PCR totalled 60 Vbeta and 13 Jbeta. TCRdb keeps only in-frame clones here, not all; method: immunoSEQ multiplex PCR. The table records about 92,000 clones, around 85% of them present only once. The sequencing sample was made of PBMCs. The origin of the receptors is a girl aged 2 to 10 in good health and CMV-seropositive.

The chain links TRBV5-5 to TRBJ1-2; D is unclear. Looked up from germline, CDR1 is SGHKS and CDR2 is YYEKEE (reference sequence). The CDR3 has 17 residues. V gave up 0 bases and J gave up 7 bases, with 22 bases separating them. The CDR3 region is CASSLDSFNPLGGGYTF. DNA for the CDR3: TGTGCCAGCAGCTTGGACAGTTTTAACCCCCTTGGTGGTGGCTACACCTTC.

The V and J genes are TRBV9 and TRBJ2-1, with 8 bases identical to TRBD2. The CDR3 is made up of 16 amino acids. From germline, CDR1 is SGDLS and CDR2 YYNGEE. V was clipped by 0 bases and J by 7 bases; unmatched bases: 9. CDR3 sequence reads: CASSVGPAGAGNEQFF. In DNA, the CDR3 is TGTGCCAGCAGCGTAGGCCCAGCGGGAGCCGGTAATGAGCAGTTCTTC.

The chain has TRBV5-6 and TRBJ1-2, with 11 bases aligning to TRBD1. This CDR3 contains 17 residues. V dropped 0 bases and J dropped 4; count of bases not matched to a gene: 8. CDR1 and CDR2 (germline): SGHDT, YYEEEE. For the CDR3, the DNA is TGTGCCAGCAGCTTGGGAGGTACCGGGACAGGGGGCTATGGCTACACCTTC. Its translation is CASSLGGTGTGGYGYTF.

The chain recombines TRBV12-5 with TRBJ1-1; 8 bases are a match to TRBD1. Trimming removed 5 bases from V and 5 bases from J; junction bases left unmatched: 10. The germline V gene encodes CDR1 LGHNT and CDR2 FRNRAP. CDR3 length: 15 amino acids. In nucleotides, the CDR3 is TGTGCTAGTGGTAAGGCTGGGGACAGGCGGACTGAAGCTTTCTTT. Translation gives CASGKAGDRRTEAFF.

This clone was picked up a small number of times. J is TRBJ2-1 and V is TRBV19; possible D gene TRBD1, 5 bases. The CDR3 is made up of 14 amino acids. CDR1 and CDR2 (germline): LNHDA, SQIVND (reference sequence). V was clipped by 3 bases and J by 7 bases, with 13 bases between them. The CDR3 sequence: CASSIRSRANEQFF. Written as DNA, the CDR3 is TGTGCCAGTAGTATTCGGAGCAGGGCAAATGAGCAGTTCTTC.

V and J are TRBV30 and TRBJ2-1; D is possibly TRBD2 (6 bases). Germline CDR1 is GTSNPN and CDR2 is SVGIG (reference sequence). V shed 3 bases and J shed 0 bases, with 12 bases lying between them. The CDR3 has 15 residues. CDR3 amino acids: CAWSLGGGSYNEQFF. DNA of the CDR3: TGTGCCTGGAGCCTGGGGGGAGGCTCCTACAATGAGCAGTTCTTC. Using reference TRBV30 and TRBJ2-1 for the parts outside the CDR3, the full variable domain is SQTIHQWPATLVQPVGSPLSLECTVEGTSNPNLYWYRQAAGRGLQLLFYSVGIGQISSEVPQNLSASRPQDRQFILSSKKLLLSDSGFYLCAWSLGGGSYNEQFFGPGTRLTVL.

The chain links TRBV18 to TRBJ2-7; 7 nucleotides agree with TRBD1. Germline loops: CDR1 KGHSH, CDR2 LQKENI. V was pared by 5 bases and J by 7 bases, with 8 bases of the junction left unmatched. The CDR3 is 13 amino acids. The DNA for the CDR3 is TGTGCCAGCTCAAACAGGGGAGAGGGGGAGCAGTACTTC. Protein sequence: CASSNRGEGEQYF.

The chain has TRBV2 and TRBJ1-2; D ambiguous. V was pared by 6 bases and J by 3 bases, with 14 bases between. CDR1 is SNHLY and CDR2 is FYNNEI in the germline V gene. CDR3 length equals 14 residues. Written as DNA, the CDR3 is TGTGCCAGCAGCAGTCCGTGGCGGTACTATGGCTACACCTTC. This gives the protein CASSSPWRYYGYTF.

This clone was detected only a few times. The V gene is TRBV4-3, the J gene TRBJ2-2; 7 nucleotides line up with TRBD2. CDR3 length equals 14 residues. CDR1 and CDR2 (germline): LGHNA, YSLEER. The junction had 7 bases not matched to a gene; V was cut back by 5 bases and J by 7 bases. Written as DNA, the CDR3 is TGCGCCAGCAGCGGCGGGAGCTATCGCGGGGAGCTGTTTTTT. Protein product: CASSGGSYRGELFF.

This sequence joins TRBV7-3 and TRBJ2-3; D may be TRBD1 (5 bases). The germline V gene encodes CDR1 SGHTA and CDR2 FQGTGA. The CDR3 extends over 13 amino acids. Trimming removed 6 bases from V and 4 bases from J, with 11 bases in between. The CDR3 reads CASRPVGADTQYF. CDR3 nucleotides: TGTGCCAGCAGACCCGTAGGGGCAGATACGCAGTATTTT.

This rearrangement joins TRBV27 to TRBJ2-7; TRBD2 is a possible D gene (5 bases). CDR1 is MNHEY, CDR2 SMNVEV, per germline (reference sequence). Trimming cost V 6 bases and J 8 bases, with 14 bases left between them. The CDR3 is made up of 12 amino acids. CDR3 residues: CASSPLGEKQYF. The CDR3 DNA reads TGTGCCAGCAGCCCCCTTGGGGAGAAGCAGTACTTC.

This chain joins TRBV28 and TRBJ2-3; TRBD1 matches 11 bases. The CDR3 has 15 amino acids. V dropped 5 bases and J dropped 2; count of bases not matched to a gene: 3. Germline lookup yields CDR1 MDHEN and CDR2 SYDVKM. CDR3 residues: CASSDGQGATDTQYF. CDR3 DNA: TGTGCCAGCAGTGACGGACAGGGGGCCACAGATACGCAGTATTTT.

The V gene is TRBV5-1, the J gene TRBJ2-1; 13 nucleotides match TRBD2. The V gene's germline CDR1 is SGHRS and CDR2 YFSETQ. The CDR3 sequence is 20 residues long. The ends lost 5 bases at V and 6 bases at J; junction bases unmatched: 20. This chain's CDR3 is CASRTTGTSGIPLKFNEQFF. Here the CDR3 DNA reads TGCGCCAGCAGAACTACCGGGACTAGCGGGATCCCGCTAAAATTCAATGAGCAGTTCTTC.

CDR3: CASSESQGAQGRQFF. CDR3 DNA: TGTGCCAGCAGCGAATCACAGGGGGCTCAGGGTCGCCAGTTCTTC. The genes are TRBV7-7 and TRBJ2-1; TRBD1 aligns across 9 bases. Germline loops: CDR1 SSHAT, CDR2 FNYEAQ (reference sequence). V dropped 5 bases and J dropped 13; count of bases not matched to a gene: 15. The CDR3 extends over 15 amino acids.

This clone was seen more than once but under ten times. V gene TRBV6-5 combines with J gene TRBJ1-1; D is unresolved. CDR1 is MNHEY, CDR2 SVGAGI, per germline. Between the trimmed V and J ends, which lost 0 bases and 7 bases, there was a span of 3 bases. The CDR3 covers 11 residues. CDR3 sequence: CASSYSNEAFF. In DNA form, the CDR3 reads TGTGCCAGCAGTTACTCCAATGAAGCTTTCTTT.

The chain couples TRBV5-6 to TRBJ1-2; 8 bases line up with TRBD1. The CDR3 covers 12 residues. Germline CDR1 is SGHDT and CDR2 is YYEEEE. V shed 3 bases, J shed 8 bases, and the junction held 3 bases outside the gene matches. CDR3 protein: CASSWTGTGYTF. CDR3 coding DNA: TGTGCCAGCAGCTGGACAGGGACCGGCTACACCTTC. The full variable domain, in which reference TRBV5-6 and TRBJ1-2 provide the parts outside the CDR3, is DAGVTQSPTHLIKTRGQQVTLRCSPKSGHDTVSWYQQALGQGPQFIFQYYEEEERQRGNFPDRFSGHQFPNYSSELNVNALLLGDSALYLCASSWTGTGYTFGSGTRLTVV.

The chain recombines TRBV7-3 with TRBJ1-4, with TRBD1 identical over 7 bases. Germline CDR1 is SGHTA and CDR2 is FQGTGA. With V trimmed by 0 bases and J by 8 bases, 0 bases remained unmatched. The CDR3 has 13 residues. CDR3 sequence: CASSLTGGEKLFF. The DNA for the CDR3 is TGTGCCAGCAGCTTAACAGGGGGCGAAAAACTGTTTTTT.

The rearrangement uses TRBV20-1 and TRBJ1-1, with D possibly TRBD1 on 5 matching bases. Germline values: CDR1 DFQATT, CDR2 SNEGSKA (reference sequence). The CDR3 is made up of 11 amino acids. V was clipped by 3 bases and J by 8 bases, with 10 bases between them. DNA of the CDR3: TGCAGTGCTAGTCGGGACTCCGAAGCTTTCTTT. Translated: CSASRDSEAFF.

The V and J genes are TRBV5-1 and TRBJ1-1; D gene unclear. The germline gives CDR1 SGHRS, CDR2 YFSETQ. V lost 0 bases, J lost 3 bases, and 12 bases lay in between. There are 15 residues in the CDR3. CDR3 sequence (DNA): TGCGCCAGCAGCTTGGGAGGAGGATGGGACACTGAAGCTTTCTTT. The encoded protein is CASSLGGGWDTEAFF.

CDR3 sequence: CASSGGLAGTYEQYF. CDR3 DNA: TGTGCCAGCTCCGGGGGACTAGCGGGAACCTACGAGCAGTACTTC. The rearrangement uses TRBV7-8 and TRBJ2-7; 13 bases are shared with TRBD2. J was trimmed by 2 bases and V by 8 bases; bases with no gene match: 6. Germline V gene lookup returns CDR1 SGHVS and CDR2 FQNEAQ. This CDR3 contains 15 residues.

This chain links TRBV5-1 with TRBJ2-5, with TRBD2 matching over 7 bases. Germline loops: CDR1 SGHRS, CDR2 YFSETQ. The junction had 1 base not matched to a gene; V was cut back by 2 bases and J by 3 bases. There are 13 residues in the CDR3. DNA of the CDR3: TGCGCCAGCAGCTTTCGGGGGGAAGAGACCCAGTACTTC. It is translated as CASSFRGEETQYF.

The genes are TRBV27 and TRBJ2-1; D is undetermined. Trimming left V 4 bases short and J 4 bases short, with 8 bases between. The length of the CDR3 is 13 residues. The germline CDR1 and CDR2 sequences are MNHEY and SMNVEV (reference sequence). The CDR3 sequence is CASSYLVYNEQFF. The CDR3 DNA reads TGTGCCAGCAGTTACCTAGTATACAATGAGCAGTTCTTC.

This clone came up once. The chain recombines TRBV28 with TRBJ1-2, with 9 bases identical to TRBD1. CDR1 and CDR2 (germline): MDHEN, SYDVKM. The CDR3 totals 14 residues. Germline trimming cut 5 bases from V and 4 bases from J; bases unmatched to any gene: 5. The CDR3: CASSPGTGIYGYTF. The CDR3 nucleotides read TGTGCCAGCAGTCCGGGGACAGGGATCTATGGCTACACCTTC.

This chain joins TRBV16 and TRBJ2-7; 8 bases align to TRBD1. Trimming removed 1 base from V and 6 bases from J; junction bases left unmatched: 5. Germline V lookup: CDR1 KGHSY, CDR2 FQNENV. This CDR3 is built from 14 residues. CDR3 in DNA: TGTGCCAGCAGCCAATGGGGGACAGGCTCCGAGCAGTACTTC. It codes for CASSQWGTGSEQYF.

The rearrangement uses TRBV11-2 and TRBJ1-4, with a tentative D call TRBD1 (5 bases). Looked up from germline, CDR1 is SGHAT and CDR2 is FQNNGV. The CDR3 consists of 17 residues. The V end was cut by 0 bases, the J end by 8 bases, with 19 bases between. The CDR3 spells CASSLEARMEGLEKLFF. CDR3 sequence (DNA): TGTGCCAGCAGCTTAGAGGCGAGGATGGAGGGGTTGGAAAAACTGTTTTTT.

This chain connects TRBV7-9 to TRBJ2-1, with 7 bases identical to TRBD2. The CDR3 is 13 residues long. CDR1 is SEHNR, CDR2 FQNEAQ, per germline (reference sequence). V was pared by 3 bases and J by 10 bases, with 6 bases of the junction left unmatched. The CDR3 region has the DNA TGTGCCAGCAGCTTGGGAGGGGTGGGGGAGCAGTTCTTC. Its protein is CASSLGGVGEQFF.

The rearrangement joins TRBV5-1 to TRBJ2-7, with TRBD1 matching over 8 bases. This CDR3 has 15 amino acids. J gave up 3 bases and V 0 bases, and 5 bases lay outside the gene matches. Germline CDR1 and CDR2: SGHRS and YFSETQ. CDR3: CASSLGAGGSYEQYF. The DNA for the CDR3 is TGCGCCAGCAGCTTGGGGGCAGGGGGCAGCTACGAGCAGTACTTC.

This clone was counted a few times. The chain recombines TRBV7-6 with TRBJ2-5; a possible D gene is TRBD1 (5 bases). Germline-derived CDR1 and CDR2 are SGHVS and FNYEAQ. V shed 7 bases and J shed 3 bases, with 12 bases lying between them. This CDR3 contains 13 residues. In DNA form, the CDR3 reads TGTGCCAGCACCCTGGGGCTGGAAGAGACCCAGTACTTC. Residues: CASTLGLEETQYF.

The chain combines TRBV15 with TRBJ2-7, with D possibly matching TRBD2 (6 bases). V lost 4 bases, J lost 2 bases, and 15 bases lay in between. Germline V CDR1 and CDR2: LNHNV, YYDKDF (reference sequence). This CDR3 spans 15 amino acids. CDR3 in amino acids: CATSTPAGSTYEQYF. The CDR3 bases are TGTGCCACCAGCACACCAGCGGGTTCTACCTACGAGCAGTACTTC.

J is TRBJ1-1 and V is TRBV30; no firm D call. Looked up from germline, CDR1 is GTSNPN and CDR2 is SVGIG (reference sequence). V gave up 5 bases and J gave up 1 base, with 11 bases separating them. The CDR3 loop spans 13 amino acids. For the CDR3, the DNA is TGTGCCTGGGGTAGAAATGAGAACACTGAAGCTTTCTTT. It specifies CAWGRNENTEAFF.

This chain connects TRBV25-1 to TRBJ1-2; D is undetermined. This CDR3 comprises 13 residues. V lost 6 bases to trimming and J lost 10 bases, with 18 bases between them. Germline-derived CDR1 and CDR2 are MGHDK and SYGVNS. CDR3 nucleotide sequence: TGTGCCAGCAGCGGCGGGCCCGCCCTATCCTACACCTTC. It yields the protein CASSGGPALSYTF.

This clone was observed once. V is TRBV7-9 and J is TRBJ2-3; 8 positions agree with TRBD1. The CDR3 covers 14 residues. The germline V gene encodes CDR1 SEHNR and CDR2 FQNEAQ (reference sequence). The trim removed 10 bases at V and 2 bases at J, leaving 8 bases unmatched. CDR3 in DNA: TGTGCCATCGGGGGACAGGCGAACACAGATACGCAGTATTTT. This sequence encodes CAIGGQANTDTQYF.